This entry describes one T cell receptor beta chain. Its specificity is not known. The CDR3 loop spans 17 amino acids. The germline gives CDR1 SGHTA, CDR2 FQGTGA. The data are from a study of T cells expressing NK-cell markers. In the study overall: The authors derived TCR beta repertoires from sorted CD3+CD56+NKG2C+, CD3+CD56+NKG2C- and CD3+CD56-NKG2C+ T cells.

From its re-call of the 5' RACE reads, TCRdb lists each CDR3 protein once, without DNA. In total, the table holds fewer than 200,000 distinct CDR3 sequences. Whole-study results and caveats: In a few donors, dominant clonotypes made up about 25-60.1% of CD3+CD56-NKG2C+ cells.

This receptor was taken from a woman aged 18 to 75 in good health. The sample comprised blood T cells: a sorted CD56 or NKG2C T cell subset, CD4+ or CD8+ T cells, or bulk PBMC T cells (not recorded which). This chain joins TRBV7-3 and TRBJ2-2; TCRdb proposes TRBD2, but this gene call is untestable without DNA. CDR3 in amino acids: CASSLGAGNANTGELFF.